Listed here are 32 T cell receptor beta chains from one sample, sequenced in a study of PD-L1 blockade in urothelial cancer. Sequencing was performed with immunoSEQ multiplex PCR; in TCRdb, only in-frame clones are kept and a portion is missing. The sample lists 60,000 to 80,000 clones; about 90% were seen once. Time point indicated: peripheral blood 6 weeks after treatment start. The source was PBMCs, collected around atezolizumab (anti-PD-L1) treatment. The receptors derive from a man between 60 and 70 years old with urothelial cancer.

This clone showed up just once. The chain has TRBV6-1 and TRBJ1-5; tentative D call: TRBD1 (6 bases). Germline V CDR1 and CDR2: MNHNS, SASEGT. Trimming stripped 8 bases from V and 4 bases from J, with 12 bases between. This CDR3 comprises 13 residues. For the CDR3, the DNA is TGTGCCAGCCTGTTGGGGGCTAATCAGCCCCAGCATTTT. Amino acid sequence: CASLLGANQPQHF.

The rearrangement joins TRBV7-2 to TRBJ2-2, with TRBD1 as a possible D gene (6 bases). Trimming took 2 bases from V and 5 from J, leaving 9 bases between them. This CDR3 region has 14 residues. CDR1 and CDR2 (germline): SGHTA, FQGNSA. As DNA, the CDR3 is TGTGCCAGCAGCTTACAGGGGTATACCGGGGAGCTGTTTTTT. Protein: CASSLQGYTGELFF.

The gene calls are TRBV9 and TRBJ2-1; the D is unclear. Germline V gives CDR1 SGDLS, CDR2 YYNGEE. CDR3 length: 14 amino acids. V gave up 0 bases and J gave up 7 bases, with 11 bases separating them. The CDR3 DNA reads TGTGCCAGCAGCGTAGAACCAGCGTGGAATGAGCAGTTCTTC. Encoded protein: CASSVEPAWNEQFF.

The rearrangement joins TRBV11-3 to TRBJ2-1; tentatively, D is TRBD2 (6 bases). There are 14 residues in the CDR3. Germline values: CDR1 SGHNT, CDR2 YENEEA. The germline V and J ends were trimmed by 3 bases and 6 bases, with 12 bases remaining between them. The chain's CDR3 is CASSLRAGGNEQFF. The CDR3 coding sequence is TGTGCCAGCAGCTTGCGAGCCGGGGGCAATGAGCAGTTCTTC. The full variable domain, its missing parts supplied by reference TRBV11-3 and TRBJ2-1, is EAGVVQSPRYKIIEKKQPVAFWCNPISGHNTLYWYLQNLGQGPELLIRYENEEAVDDSQLPKDRFSAERLKGVDSTLKIQPAELGDSAVYLCASSLRAGGNEQFFGPGTRLTVL.

The gene calls are TRBV6-5 and TRBJ1-5; TRBD1 matches at 7 bases. Germline lookup yields CDR1 MNHEY and CDR2 SVGAGI. The CDR3 runs 14 residues. The V and J ends lost 2 bases and 5 bases, in that order; junction bases with no gene match: 3. CDR3 amino acids: CASSYPRGHQPQHF. The CDR3 DNA is TGTGCCAGCAGTTACCCGAGGGGGCATCAGCCCCAGCATTTT.

The CDR3 DNA reads as TGTGCCAGCAGCGCCGGGGGGCCTTATCCCTCTAACTATGGCTACACCTTC. It encodes CASSAGGPYPSNYGYTF. This chain joins TRBV7-9 and TRBJ1-2, with TRBD1 as a possible D gene (6 bases). The ends were cut back, 5 bases at V and 0 bases at J, with 19 bases in the middle. The CDR3 has 17 amino acids. Per germline, CDR1 SEHNR and CDR2 FQNEAQ (reference sequence).

The chain joins TRBV15 to TRBJ1-5, with 7 nucleotides matching TRBD1. The V and J ends lost 0 bases and 4 bases, in that order; junction bases with no gene match: 9. The CDR3 has 17 residues. The germline CDR1 and CDR2 sequences are LNHNV and YYDKDF (reference sequence). CDR3 coding DNA: TGTGCCACCAGCAGAGAAGAGGGGGCCTGGAGAAATCAGCCCCAGCATTTT. Amino acids: CATSREEGAWRNQPQHF.

The V gene is TRBV7-9, the J gene TRBJ2-2; D is unclear. This CDR3 has 12 amino acids. CDR1 and CDR2 (germline): SEHNR, FQNEAQ (reference sequence). Trimming shortened V by 5 bases and J by 6 bases, and 7 bases separated the two germline ends. The CDR3 DNA follows: TGTGCCAGCAGCCACAGTGCCGGGGAGCTGTTTTTT. It translates to CASSHSAGELFF.

The CDR3 nucleotides read TGTGCCAGCAGCAGACAGGGAAGTTCTCTACTGCATGGCTACACCTTC. Its translation is CASSRQGSSLLHGYTF. The rearrangement uses TRBV28 and TRBJ1-2; 7 positions match TRBD1. CDR3 size: 16 residues. Germline V gene lookup returns CDR1 MDHEN and CDR2 SYDVKM. The ends lost 6 bases at V and 6 bases at J; junction bases unmatched: 16.

The CDR3 region has the DNA TGTGCCAGCAGCTCTATGGCCAAAAACATTCAGTACTTC. Translating gives CASSSMAKNIQYF. The chain recombines TRBV28 with TRBJ2-4; no definite D call. This CDR3 comprises 13 residues. CDR1 and CDR2 (germline): MDHEN, SYDVKM. Deletions cut 6 bases from V and 1 base from J, with 7 bases between. Drawing the rest from reference TRBV28 and TRBJ2-4, the complete variable domain is DVKVTQSSRYLVKRTGEKVFLECVQDMDHENMFWYRQDPGLGLRLIYFSYDVKMKEKGDIPEGYSVSREKKERFSLILESASTNQTSMYLCASSSMAKNIQYFGAGTRLSVL.

The chain employs TRBV27 and TRBJ2-4; tentative D call: TRBD2 (7 bases). Germline CDR1 and CDR2: MNHEY and SMNVEV (reference sequence). The CDR3 extends over 13 amino acids. V was clipped by 3 bases and J by 8 bases, with 11 bases between them. In DNA, the CDR3 is TGTGCCAGCAGTTTGAGGGAGGGGGACATTCAGTACTTC. This encodes CASSLREGDIQYF.

The V and J genes are TRBV4-2 and TRBJ2-7; 8 bases match TRBD1. The V gene's germline CDR1 is LGHNA and CDR2 YNFKEQ. The CDR3 is 16 amino acids. With 0 bases clipped from V and 3 bases from J, the junction kept 7 bases outside the gene matches. The CDR3 DNA is TGTGCCAGCAGCCAAGAAGGCCAGGGGGCCGGCTACGAGCAGTACTTC. This encodes CASSQEGQGAGYEQYF.

CDR3: CASSPTGGYNEKLFF. The CDR3 DNA reads TGTGCCAGCAGCCCCACGGGGGGTTATAATGAAAAACTGTTTTTT. V and J are TRBV7-8 and TRBJ1-4; weak D call: TRBD1 (5 bases). Germline loops: CDR1 SGHVS, CDR2 FQNEAQ. Trimming stripped 5 bases from V and 4 bases from J, with 14 bases between. The CDR3 has 15 residues.

The chain couples TRBV2 to TRBJ2-5; D remains ambiguous. In germline, CDR1 is SNHLY, CDR2 FYNNEI. Trimming removed 6 bases from V and 1 base from J, with 18 bases in between. This CDR3 contains 16 residues. The CDR3 nucleotides read TGTGCCAGCAGCGCCGCCGCAGCGAGGAGCCAAGAGACCCAGTACTTC. It is translated as CASSAAAARSQETQYF.

The V gene is TRBV29-1, the J gene TRBJ1-1; the D is unclear. This CDR3 has 11 residues. Germline V gene data show CDR1 as SQVTM and CDR2 as ANQGSEA. Trimming cost V 8 bases and J 4 bases, with 11 bases left between them. The CDR3, as DNA: TGCAGCTCCTTACGGGGCACTGAAGCTTTCTTT. Its translation is CSSLRGTEAFF.

J is TRBJ2-1 and V is TRBV7-2; no firm D call. Trimming took 2 bases from V and 9 from J, leaving 5 bases between them. Germline-derived CDR1 and CDR2 are SGHTA and FQGNSA. The CDR3 contains 11 residues. CDR3 sequence reads: CASSLQIEQFF. The CDR3 DNA reads as TGTGCCAGCAGCTTACAGATTGAGCAGTTCTTC. The entire variable domain, with the rest obtained from reference TRBV7-2 and TRBJ2-1, is as follows: GAGVSQSPSNKVTEKGKDVELRCDPISGHTALYWYRQSLGQGLEFLIYFQGNSAPDKSGLPSDRFSAERTGGSVSTLTIQRTQQEDSAVYLCASSLQIEQFFGPGTRLTVL.

The rearrangement joins TRBV5-5 to TRBJ2-3, with D maybe TRBD2 (6 bases). The germline V gene has CDR1 SGHKS and CDR2 YYEKEE (reference sequence). CDR3 length equals 15 residues. Between the trimmed V and J ends, which lost 0 bases and 0 bases, there was a span of 8 bases. For the CDR3, the DNA is TGTGCCAGCAGCTTGGATAGCGGTAGCACAGATACGCAGTATTTT. The encoded protein is CASSLDSGSTDTQYF. Looking up the rest from reference TRBV5-5 and TRBJ2-3 gives the full variable domain: DAGVTQSPTHLIKTRGQQVTLRCSPISGHKSVSWYQQVLGQGPQFIFQYYEKEERGRGNFPDRFSARQFPNYSSELNVNALLLGDSALYLCASSLDSGSTDTQYFGPGTRLTVL.

The rearrangement uses TRBV5-8 and TRBJ2-3, with D possibly TRBD2 on 6 matching bases. The germline V and J ends were trimmed by 4 bases and 10 bases, with 19 bases remaining between them. CDR1 and CDR2 from the germline V gene are SGHTS and YDEGEE. This CDR3 has 14 residues. CDR3 coding DNA: TGTGCCAGCAGCCGGCGGGGACCTGGATCCGCGCAGTATTTT. It is translated as CASSRRGPGSAQYF. Full variable domain (missing parts from reference TRBV5-8 and TRBJ2-3): EAGVTQSPTHLIKTRGQQATLRCSPISGHTSVYWYQQALGLGLQFLLWYDEGEERNRGNFPPRFSGRQFPNYSSELNVNALELEDSALYLCASSRRGPGSAQYFGPGTRLTVL.

This chain uses TRBV19 with TRBJ1-1; D gene ambiguous. CDR1 and CDR2 from the germline V gene are LNHDA and SQIVND (reference sequence). With 9 bases removed from V and 0 bases from J, the gap between germline ends came to 11 bases. This CDR3 is built from 13 residues. CDR3 sequence reads: CARLGLLNTEAFF. CDR3 DNA sequence: TGTGCCAGACTCGGACTGCTGAACACTGAAGCTTTCTTT.

The chain uses TRBV5-1 and TRBJ1-1; 10 bases are shared with TRBD1. The J segment lost 1 base and the V segment lost 4 bases, leaving 4 bases of the junction unmatched. This CDR3 region has 15 residues. Germline V gene sequence: CDR1 SGHRS, CDR2 YFSETQ. As DNA, the CDR3 is TGCGCCAGCAGCAAGGGACAGGGGAGGAACACTGAAGCTTTCTTT. Encoded protein: CASSKGQGRNTEAFF.

The genes are TRBV19 and TRBJ2-5; D unresolved. This CDR3 has 13 residues. From germline, CDR1 is LNHDA and CDR2 SQIVND (reference sequence). The V end was cut by 3 bases, the J end by 2 bases, with 7 bases between. Here the CDR3 reads CASSIGRQETQYF. CDR3 nucleotide sequence: TGTGCCAGTAGTATTGGCAGGCAAGAGACCCAGTACTTC.

This chain uses TRBV10-2 with TRBJ2-1, with 9 positions matching TRBD2. Germline V gene sequence: CDR1 WSHSY, CDR2 SAAADI. Trimming removed 6 bases from V and 5 bases from J; junction bases left unmatched: 5. There are 14 residues in the CDR3. As DNA, the CDR3 is TGCGCCAGCAGGTGGGCGGGAGGGAACAATGAGCAGTTCTTC. Its protein is CASRWAGGNNEQFF.

The chain couples TRBV5-6 to TRBJ1-5; D is perhaps TRBD1 (5 bases). CDR1 and CDR2 from the germline V gene are SGHDT and YYEEEE. CDR3 length equals 15 residues. V was pared by 1 base and J by 6 bases, with 14 bases between. The chain's CDR3 is CASSLYTVGGQPQHF. CDR3 in DNA: TGTGCCAGCAGCTTGTACACCGTGGGGGGTCAGCCCCAGCATTTT. Using reference TRBV5-6 and TRBJ1-5 for the parts outside the CDR3, the full variable domain is DAGVTQSPTHLIKTRGQQVTLRCSPKSGHDTVSWYQQALGQGPQFIFQYYEEEERQRGNFPDRFSGHQFPNYSSELNVNALLLGDSALYLCASSLYTVGGQPQHFGDGTRLSIL.

The chain has TRBV19 and TRBJ2-6; a weak D match, TRBD1 (5 bases). The length of the CDR3 is 15 residues. Trimming left V 5 bases short and J 4 bases short, with 12 bases between. The germline V gene encodes CDR1 LNHDA and CDR2 SQIVND (reference sequence). CDR3 residues: CASSFQGSGANVLTF. The CDR3 coding sequence is TGTGCCAGTAGTTTCCAGGGTTCGGGGGCCAACGTCCTGACTTTC.

This rearrangement joins TRBV25-1 to TRBJ2-7; possible D gene TRBD1, 6 bases. The germline CDR1 and CDR2 sequences are MGHDK and SYGVNS. The CDR3 covers 14 residues. Trimming removed 3 bases at V and 3 bases at J, with 12 bases between. CDR3 DNA sequence: TGTGCCAGCAGTGACCCCAGGGGTAACTACGAGCAGTACTTC. This sequence encodes CASSDPRGNYEQYF.

V and J are TRBV19 and TRBJ1-3, with D perhaps TRBD1 (5 bases). The CDR3 has 15 residues. Per the germline V gene, CDR1 is LNHDA and CDR2 is SQIVND (reference sequence). The germline V and J ends were trimmed by 3 bases and 8 bases, with 17 bases remaining between them. Here the CDR3 DNA reads TGTGCCAGTAGTATGGCAGGGCTTAGCGGGGACACCATATATTTT. Translating gives CASSMAGLSGDTIYF.

The rearrangement uses TRBV30 and TRBJ2-7, with TRBD2 as a possible D gene (5 bases). Trimming pared 0 bases from V and 4 bases from J, leaving 7 bases between. Germline values: CDR1 GTSNPN, CDR2 SVGIG (reference sequence). The CDR3 spans 12 residues. CDR3 residues: CAWSVTGYEQYF. DNA of the CDR3: TGTGCCTGGAGTGTAACGGGGTACGAGCAGTACTTC.

J is TRBJ2-7 and V is TRBV30, with unresolved D. The CDR3 sequence is 11 residues long. The germline V gene has CDR1 GTSNPN and CDR2 SVGIG (reference sequence). The ends were cut back, 4 bases at V and 0 bases at J, with 4 bases in the middle. The CDR3 loop is CAWTSSYEQYF. The CDR3 DNA sequence: TGTGCCTGGACGTCCTCCTACGAGCAGTACTTC.

The chain is built from TRBV2 and TRBJ1-4; a weak D match, TRBD1 (6 bases). V was pared by 5 bases and J by 7 bases, with 17 bases between. The V gene's germline CDR1 is SNHLY and CDR2 FYNNEI. The CDR3 runs to 15 residues. CDR3 residues: CASSYNRAIGEKLFF. In DNA form, the CDR3 reads TGTGCCAGCAGTTATAACAGGGCAATTGGTGAAAAACTGTTTTTT.

CDR3 DNA sequence: TGTGCCAGCACCCCCTCTGTCCTTAGCGAGCAGTACTTC. This gives the protein CASTPSVLSEQYF. The J gene is TRBJ2-7, the V gene TRBV28; D is ambiguous. This CDR3 has 13 residues. The germline V gene has CDR1 MDHEN and CDR2 SYDVKM. V lost 7 bases and J lost 6, with 16 bases in between.

V is TRBV7-2 and J is TRBJ2-2; 9 bases are a match to TRBD1. V dropped 4 bases and J dropped 3; count of bases not matched to a gene: 6. The germline CDR1 and CDR2 sequences are SGHTA and FQGNSA. The CDR3 is 16 amino acids. The CDR3 sequence: CASSSGQGSYTGELFF. In nucleotides, the CDR3 is TGTGCCAGCAGCTCGGGACAGGGTAGTTACACCGGGGAGCTGTTTTTT. Variable domain in full (rest from reference TRBV7-2 and TRBJ2-2): GAGVSQSPSNKVTEKGKDVELRCDPISGHTALYWYRQSLGQGLEFLIYFQGNSAPDKSGLPSDRFSAERTGGSVSTLTIQRTQQEDSAVYLCASSSGQGSYTGELFFGEGSRLTVL.

The chain employs TRBV10-3 and TRBJ2-7, with a weak D call TRBD2 (6 bases). V was trimmed by 10 bases and J by 1 base, leaving 11 bases between them. There are 12 residues in the CDR3. CDR1 is ENHRY and CDR2 is SYGVKD in the germline V gene. CDR3 region: CATGRESYEQYF. The CDR3 DNA reads TGTGCCACCGGGCGGGAATCCTACGAGCAGTACTTC.